The 25 T cell receptor beta chains given below trace back to one sample, sequenced in a study of response to subunit inactivated influenza vaccine. TCRdb used MiXCR to reprocess the RT-PCR reads, holding one entry per CDR3 protein. The table shows hundreds of thousands of distinct CDR3 sequences, with around 14% occurring only once. Sequencing used PBMCs from blood, obtained 14 to 15 days before vaccination. Every receptor here comes from a man between 50 and 59 years old who received an inactivated influenza vaccine.

The chain couples TRBV9 to TRBJ2-3, with 10 bases identical to TRBD2. Losses at the gene ends were 4 bases for V and 4 bases for J; bases not matched to a gene: 6. The CDR3 length is 15 residues. The germline V gene has CDR1 SGDLS and CDR2 YYNGEE. CDR3 amino acids: CASSYLAGVADTQYF. The CDR3 coding sequence is TGTGCCAGCAGCTACCTAGCGGGAGTCGCAGATACGCAGTATTTT.

Concerning this clonotype: A clone one base away is much larger, so this may be a read error. This chain uses TRBV28 with TRBJ2-7, with 10 positions matching TRBD1. The CDR3 is 14 residues long. Germline-derived CDR1 and CDR2 are MDHEN and SYDVKM. The CDR3 loop is CASSRDRGLYEQHF. In DNA form, the CDR3 reads TGTGCCAGCAGTCGGGACAGGGGACTATACGAGCAGCACTTC.

This clonotype was detected a few times. The V gene is TRBV20-1, the J gene TRBJ2-7; TRBD2 aligns across 14 bases. The CDR3 covers 16 residues. Trimming at V came to 5 bases and at J to 3 bases, leaving 9 bases not matched to a gene. Germline-derived CDR1 and CDR2 are DFQATT and SNEGSKA (reference sequence). Here the CDR3 DNA reads TGCAGTGCTGTGGGGACTAGCGGGAGCAACATCTACGAGCAGTACTTC. Translated: CSAVGTSGSNIYEQYF.

The chain carries TRBV14 and TRBJ2-5; 8 positions agree with TRBD1. J was trimmed by 1 base and V by 5 bases; bases with no gene match: 6. This CDR3 region has 15 residues. CDR1 is SGHDN and CDR2 is FVKESK in the germline V gene. The CDR3 DNA reads TGTGCCAGCAGCGAGGGACAGGAGTTCCAAGAGACCCAGTACTTC. It codes for CASSEGQEFQETQYF.

The chain couples TRBV20-1 to TRBJ2-1; D not certain. The CDR3 runs to 13 residues. Germline lookup yields CDR1 DFQATT and CDR2 SNEGSKA (reference sequence). Between the trimmed V and J ends, which lost 5 bases and 0 bases, there was a span of 8 bases. The CDR3 bases are TGCAGTGCTGTTAAGAGCTCCTACAATGAGCAGTTCTTC. Protein sequence: CSAVKSSYNEQFF.

The rearrangement joins TRBV5-6 to TRBJ1-5; D is uncertain. V shed 2 bases and J shed 6 bases, with 15 bases lying between them. CDR3 length: 15 residues. CDR1 SGHDT and CDR2 YYEEEE come from the germline V gene. The CDR3 protein is CASSFPGNNGQPQHF. CDR3 sequence (DNA): TGTGCCAGCAGCTTCCCAGGAAATAACGGTCAGCCCCAGCATTTT.

This clonotype was counted only a few times. As DNA, the CDR3 is TGTGCCAGCAGCCTCCTCACAGGGGGCCGGGAGACCCAGTACTTC. The encoded protein is CASSLLTGGRETQYF. The chain recombines TRBV6-1 with TRBJ2-5; 9 bases are shared with TRBD1. CDR1 is MNHNS, CDR2 SASEGT, per germline. There are 15 residues in the CDR3. With 6 bases clipped from V and 5 bases from J, the junction kept 10 bases outside the gene matches.

This clonotype was counted many times. This chain connects TRBV20-1 to TRBJ2-3, with unresolved D. V gave up 0 bases and J gave up 9 bases, with 16 bases separating them. Germline lookup yields CDR1 DFQATT and CDR2 SNEGSKA (reference sequence). The CDR3 runs 14 residues. CDR3 DNA: TGCAGTGCTAGAGATCCAAAAAGCCCGATAACGCAGTATTTT. Protein product: CSARDPKSPITQYF.

There are a few counts of this clonotype. The V gene is TRBV11-1, the J gene TRBJ2-3, with D perhaps TRBD1 or TRBD2 (5 bases each). V was shortened by 8 bases and J by 1 base, with 25 bases between the two germline ends. From germline, CDR1 is SGHAT and CDR2 FQDESV (reference sequence). The CDR3 is 18 amino acids. The CDR3: CASALPRGSGHGTDTQYF. CDR3 sequence (DNA): TGTGCCAGCGCTTTGCCCCGGGGAAGTGGACACGGCACAGATACGCAGTATTTT.

This clonotype has a count of ten or more. The V call is TRBV7-9, the J call TRBJ2-2; possibly TRBD1 for D (5 bases). The CDR3 length is 14 residues. The germline V gene encodes CDR1 SEHNR and CDR2 FQNEAQ (reference sequence). Trimming cost V 1 base and J 5 bases, with 8 bases left between them. CDR3 region: CASSLGQLTGELFF. In nucleotides, the CDR3 is TGTGCCAGCAGCTTAGGACAGCTTACCGGGGAGCTGTTTTTT.

This clonotype was seen only a few times. The chain carries TRBV6-1 and TRBJ2-1; 9 positions match TRBD2. The V gene end was trimmed by 6 bases and the J gene end by 6 bases; junction bases not matched to a gene: 3. Germline values: CDR1 MNHNS, CDR2 SASEGT. The CDR3 has 13 amino acids. This CDR3 is CASRPGLANEQFF. CDR3 DNA sequence: TGTGCCAGCAGGCCGGGACTAGCCAATGAGCAGTTCTTC.

Many counts were recorded for this clonotype. CDR3 protein: CSVGGSGRANEQFF. The CDR3, as DNA: TGCAGCGTTGGGGGTAGCGGGAGGGCCAATGAGCAGTTCTTC. V gene TRBV29-1 combines with J gene TRBJ2-1, with 11 bases matching TRBD2. CDR3 length: 14 residues. Germline V gives CDR1 SQVTM, CDR2 ANQGSEA. V shed 4 bases, J shed 6 bases, and the junction held 5 bases outside the gene matches.

This clonotype was counted a few times. This chain links TRBV20-1 with TRBJ2-7; D not certain. Germline CDR1 reads DFQATT; CDR2 reads SNEGSKA (reference sequence). The CDR3 contains 13 residues. Trimming left V 5 bases short and J 0 bases short, with 11 bases between. CDR3 DNA sequence: TGCAGTGCTTTCAGCGCCTACTCCTACGAGCAGTACTTC. It codes for CSAFSAYSYEQYF.

The V call is TRBV2, the J call TRBJ2-3; possibly TRBD2 for D (6 bases). Looked up from germline, CDR1 is SNHLY and CDR2 is FYNNEI. The CDR3 extends over 14 amino acids. Between the trimmed V and J ends, which lost 7 bases and 2 bases, there was a span of 13 bases. This CDR3 is CASMAMGLTDTQYF. The CDR3 DNA follows: TGTGCCAGCATGGCGATGGGACTCACAGATACGCAGTATTTT.

The chain has TRBV20-1 and TRBJ2-3; 9 nucleotides agree with TRBD1. There are 15 residues in the CDR3. V was clipped by 1 base and J by 0 bases; unmatched bases: 2. Germline V lookup: CDR1 DFQATT, CDR2 SNEGSKA (reference sequence). The CDR3 nucleotides are TGCAGTGCTAGAGGGGGACAGGGCAGCACAGATACGCAGTATTTT. Its protein is CSARGGQGSTDTQYF.

This clonotype came up a few times. The V call is TRBV7-8, the J call TRBJ2-7; D not certain. Germline V gene sequence: CDR1 SGHVS, CDR2 FQNEAQ. The CDR3 contains 14 residues. Deletions cut 5 bases from V and 1 base from J, with 12 bases between. For the CDR3, the DNA is TGTGCCAGCAGCCTCAGCTACAAGTCCTACGAGCAGTACTTC. Amino acids: CASSLSYKSYEQYF.

This clonotype was found many times. The chain employs TRBV5-1 and TRBJ1-3; D gene ambiguous. The germline V and J ends were trimmed by 5 bases and 0 bases, with 12 bases remaining between them. Germline CDR1 is SGHRS and CDR2 is YFSETQ. This CDR3 has 15 amino acids. The CDR3 sequence: CASSRRPSSGNTIYF. CDR3 nucleotides: TGCGCCAGCAGTCGGAGGCCCAGCTCTGGAAACACCATATATTTT.

This clonotype was detected many times. This sequence joins TRBV5-1 and TRBJ2-1; the match to TRBD1 covers 9 bases. The J segment lost 5 bases and the V segment lost 0 bases, leaving 3 bases of the junction unmatched. Germline CDR1 SGHRS, CDR2 YFSETQ. This CDR3 is built from 15 residues. The CDR3 DNA is TGCGCCAGCAGCTTGGCGGGACAGGGAAACAATGAGCAGTTCTTC. Translating it yields CASSLAGQGNNEQFF.

The chain is built from TRBV19 and TRBJ1-1; no reliable D call. The CDR3 extends over 13 amino acids. V gave up 3 bases and J gave up 0 bases, with 5 bases separating them. The V gene's germline CDR1 is LNHDA and CDR2 SQIVND (reference sequence). The CDR3: CASSIRLNTEAFF. CDR3 in DNA: TGTGCCAGTAGTATCCGCCTGAACACTGAAGCTTTCTTT.

The chain is built from TRBV20-1 and TRBJ2-1; D remains unclear. Germline CDR1 reads DFQATT; CDR2 reads SNEGSKA (reference sequence). This CDR3 region has 12 residues. V lost 4 bases and J lost 3, with 7 bases in between. The CDR3: CSAKLGYNEQFF. The CDR3 coding sequence is TGCAGTGCTAAACTGGGCTACAATGAGCAGTTCTTC.

J is TRBJ2-7 and V is TRBV13, with 14 bases aligning to TRBD2. CDR1 is PRHDT, CDR2 FYEKMQ, per germline (reference sequence). This CDR3 is built from 14 residues. V lost 8 bases, J lost 1 base, and 1 base stayed unmatched. CDR3 protein: CASGTSGSSYEQYF. The CDR3 DNA sequence: TGTGCCAGCGGGACTAGCGGGAGTTCCTACGAGCAGTACTTC.

The CDR3: CASNPGTTVMNTEAFF. In DNA form, the CDR3 reads TGTGCCAGCAACCCTGGGACAACCGTCATGAACACTGAAGCTTTCTTT. The J gene is TRBJ1-1, the V gene TRBV5-5, with a possible D match to TRBD1 (6 bases). The V end lost 6 bases, the J end lost 0 bases, and 18 bases lay between the germline ends. This CDR3 spans 16 amino acids. CDR1 SGHKS and CDR2 YYEKEE come from the germline V gene (reference sequence).

The chain combines TRBV3-1 with TRBJ2-1, with a possible D match to TRBD2 (5 bases). Germline loops: CDR1 LGHDT, CDR2 YNNKEL (reference sequence). CDR3 length equals 13 residues. V was trimmed by 2 bases and J by 6 bases, leaving 8 bases between them. CDR3 protein: CASSQPDSNEQFF. The DNA for the CDR3 is TGTGCCAGCAGCCAACCGGACTCCAATGAGCAGTTCTTC.

This clonotype turned up a few times. The genes are TRBV29-1 and TRBJ2-1, with 7 nucleotides matching TRBD2. CDR1 and CDR2 (germline): SQVTM, ANQGSEA. Trimming cost V 1 base and J 10 bases; bases outside gene matches: 10. The CDR3 has 14 amino acids. In nucleotides, the CDR3 is TGCAGCGTTGAAGGGAACCTTTGGCGGGAGGAGCAGTTCTTC. Its protein product is CSVEGNLWREEQFF.

The rearrangement links TRBV15 to TRBJ1-4, with a possible D match to TRBD1 (5 bases). V lost 2 bases to trimming and J lost 3 bases, with 10 bases between them. Germline V CDR1 and CDR2: LNHNV, YYDKDF (reference sequence). The CDR3 is 15 amino acids. CDR3 bases: TGTGCCACCAGCAGACCAGGGTGGGCTAATGAAAAACTGTTTTTT. Its translation is CATSRPGWANEKLFF.